This entry lists 6 T cell receptor beta chains sequenced from one sample in a study of T-cell memory formation after mild COVID-19 (dated by TCRdb to 2020 to 2022). Library construction relied on 5' RACE. The run used an Illumina NovaSeq 6000. TCRdb reran the public reads through fastp at Q25 and MiXCR, keeping productive beta chains. Each CDR3 protein gets just one entry, which takes the most common genes and DNA from the rows behind it. The sample data list about 44,000 distinct CDR3 sequences, and less than 7.5% of these were observed just once. Approximately 1.5% of the sample lies in the top ten. The sample taken for sequencing was PBMCs or a T cell subset sorted from them (not recorded which). The receptor set was obtained from a young man who had mild COVID-19 (a few samples of this study predate the infection). The sample titles of this study are shuffled in the database, so cell type and time point are left out; the donor was told from shared clones.

This clonotype was counted between two and nine times. The genes are TRBV7-2 and TRBJ2-3, with TRBD2 identical over 14 bases. The ends lost 5 bases at V and 2 bases at J; junction bases unmatched: 9. The CDR3 loop spans 18 amino acids. The germline gives CDR1 SGHTA, CDR2 FQGNSA. CDR3 DNA: TGTGCCAGCAGCCTCAGGACTAGCGGGGGGATTAACACAGATACGCAGTATTTT. It encodes CASSLRTSGGINTDTQYF.

The J gene is TRBJ1-1, the V gene TRBV10-3, with D hard to call. CDR1 ENHRY and CDR2 SYGVKD come from the germline V gene. Trimming took 7 bases from V and 0 from J, leaving 12 bases between them. The CDR3 consists of 14 residues. The CDR3 reads CAITRDPMNTEAFF. In DNA form, the CDR3 reads TGTGCCATCACCAGAGACCCCATGAACACTGAAGCTTTCTTT.

V is TRBV7-3 and J is TRBJ2-2; D gene ambiguous. Germline lookup yields CDR1 SGHTA and CDR2 FQGTGA. The CDR3 totals 13 residues. With 1 base removed from V and 6 bases from J, the gap between germline ends came to 6 bases. CDR3 nucleotides: TGTGCCAGCAGCTTAAATCATGCCGGGGAGCTGTTTTTT. Residues: CASSLNHAGELFF. The full variable domain, its missing parts supplied by reference TRBV7-3 and TRBJ2-2, is GAGVSQTPSNKVTEKGKYVELRCDPISGHTALYWYRQSLGQGPEFLIYFQGTGAADDSGLPNDRFFAVRPEGSVSTLKIQRTERGDSAVYLCASSLNHAGELFFGEGSRLTVL.

V is TRBV29-1 and J is TRBJ1-2, with D unresolved. With 4 bases removed from V and 11 bases from J, the gap between germline ends came to 5 bases. CDR3 length equals 8 residues. Germline assignment: CDR1 SQVTM and CDR2 ANQGSEA. The CDR3 loop is CSVGEYTF. The CDR3 bases are TGCAGCGTTGGGGAATACACCTTC.

Only a few counts were recorded for this clonotype. V gene TRBV11-2 combines with J gene TRBJ2-3; D possibly corresponds to TRBD2 (6 bases). The CDR3 runs to 16 residues. V was trimmed by 1 base and J by 2 bases, leaving 13 bases between them. Per germline, CDR1 SGHAT and CDR2 FQNNGV. The CDR3 bases are TGTGCCAGCAGCTTAGGCACTAGCCGAGACACAGATACGCAGTATTTT. Its translation: CASSLGTSRDTDTQYF.

This clonotype was detected ten times or more. The rearrangement joins TRBV7-8 to TRBJ2-7, with D uncertain. The germline V gene has CDR1 SGHVS and CDR2 FQNEAQ. The germline V and J ends were trimmed by 0 bases and 3 bases, with 12 bases remaining between them. This CDR3 is built from 15 residues. In DNA form, the CDR3 reads TGTGCCAGCAGCTTAGCTAGCCGGAGTGGCTACGAGCAGTACTTC. It yields the protein CASSLASRSGYEQYF.